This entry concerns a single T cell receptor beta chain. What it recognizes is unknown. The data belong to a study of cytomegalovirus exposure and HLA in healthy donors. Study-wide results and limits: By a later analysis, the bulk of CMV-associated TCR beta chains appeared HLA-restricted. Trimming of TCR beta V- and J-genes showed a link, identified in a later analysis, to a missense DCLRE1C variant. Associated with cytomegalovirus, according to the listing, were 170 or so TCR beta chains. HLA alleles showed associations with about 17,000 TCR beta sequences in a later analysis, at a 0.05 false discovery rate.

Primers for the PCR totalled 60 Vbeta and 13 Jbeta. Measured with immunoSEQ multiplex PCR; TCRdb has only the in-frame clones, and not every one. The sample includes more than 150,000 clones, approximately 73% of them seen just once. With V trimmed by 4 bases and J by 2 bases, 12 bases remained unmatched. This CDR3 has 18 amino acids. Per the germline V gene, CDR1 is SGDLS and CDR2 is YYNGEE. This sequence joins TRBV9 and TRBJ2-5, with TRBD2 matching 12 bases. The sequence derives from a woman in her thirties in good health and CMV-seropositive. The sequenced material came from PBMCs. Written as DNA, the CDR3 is TGTGCCAGCAGCCCTTCTAGCGGGGGGGCCTCCCAGCAAGAGACCCAGTACTTC. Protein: CASSPSSGGASQQETQYF. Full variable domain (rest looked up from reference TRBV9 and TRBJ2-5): DSGVTQTPKHLITATGQRVTLRCSPRSGDLSVYWYQQSLDQGLQFLIQYYNGEERAKGNILERFSAQQFPDLHSELNLSSLELGDSALYFCASSPSSGGASQQETQYFGPGTRLLVL.